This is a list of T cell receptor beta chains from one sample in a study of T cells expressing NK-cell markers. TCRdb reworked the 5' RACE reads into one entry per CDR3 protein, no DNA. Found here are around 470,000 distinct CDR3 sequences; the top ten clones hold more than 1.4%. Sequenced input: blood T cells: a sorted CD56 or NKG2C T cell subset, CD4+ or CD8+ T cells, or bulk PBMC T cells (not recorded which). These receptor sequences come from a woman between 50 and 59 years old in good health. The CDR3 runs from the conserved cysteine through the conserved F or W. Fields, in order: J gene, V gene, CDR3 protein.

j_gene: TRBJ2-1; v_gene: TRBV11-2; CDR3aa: CASSLSGRKQGSEQFF
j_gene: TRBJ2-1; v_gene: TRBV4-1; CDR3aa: CASSQEVQGSSYNEQFF
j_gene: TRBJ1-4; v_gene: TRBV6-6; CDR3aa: CASRPDRDVEKLFF
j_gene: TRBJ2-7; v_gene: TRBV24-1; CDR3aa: CATSDLRDRENEQYF
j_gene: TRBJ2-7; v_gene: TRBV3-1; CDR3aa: CASSQDSSGSYDQYF
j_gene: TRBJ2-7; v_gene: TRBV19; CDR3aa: CASSPPGGDEQYF
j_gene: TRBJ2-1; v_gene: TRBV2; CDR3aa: CASSEARSLSSYNEQFF
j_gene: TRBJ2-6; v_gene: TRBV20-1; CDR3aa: CSASGRLSGANVLTF
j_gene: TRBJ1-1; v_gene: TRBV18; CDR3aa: CASSPLVATNTEAFF
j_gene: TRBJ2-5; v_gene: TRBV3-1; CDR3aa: CASSALAEETQYF
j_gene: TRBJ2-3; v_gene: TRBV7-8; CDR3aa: CASSWRTSGSQTDTQYF
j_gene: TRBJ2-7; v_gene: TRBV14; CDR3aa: CASSPGTSGRASYEQYF
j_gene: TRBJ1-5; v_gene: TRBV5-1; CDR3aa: CASSLGQNSNQPQHF
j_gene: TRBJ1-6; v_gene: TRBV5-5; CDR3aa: CASSLVTGGISSPLHF
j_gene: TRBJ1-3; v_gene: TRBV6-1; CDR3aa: CACRRNSGNTIYF
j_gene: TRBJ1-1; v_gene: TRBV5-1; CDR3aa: CASRSGGTPEAFF
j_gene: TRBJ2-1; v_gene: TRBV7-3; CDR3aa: CASSLHGTSGSNEQFF
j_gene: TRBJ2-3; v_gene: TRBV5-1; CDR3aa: CASSALGGGTSDTQYF
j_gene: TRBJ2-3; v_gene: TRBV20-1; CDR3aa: CSARGSGTTDTQYF
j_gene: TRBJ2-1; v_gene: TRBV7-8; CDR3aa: CASSLVGTGEFF
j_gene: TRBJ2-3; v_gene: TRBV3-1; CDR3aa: CASSQGPSDTQYF
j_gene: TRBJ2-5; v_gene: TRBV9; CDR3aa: CASSGQGRGETQYF
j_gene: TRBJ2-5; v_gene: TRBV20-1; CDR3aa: CSARDGEGQGETQYF
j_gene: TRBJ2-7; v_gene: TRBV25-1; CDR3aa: CASSEGDRGRQYF
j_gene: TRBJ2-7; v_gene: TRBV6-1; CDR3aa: CASSALTGTVVEEQYF
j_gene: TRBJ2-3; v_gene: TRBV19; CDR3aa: CASSIIASGLSTDTQYF
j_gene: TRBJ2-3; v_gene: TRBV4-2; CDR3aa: CASSLGLAGGGPADTQYF
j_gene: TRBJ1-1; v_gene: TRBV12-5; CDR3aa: CASGLARMNTEAFF
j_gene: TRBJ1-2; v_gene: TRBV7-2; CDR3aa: CASSRSAVPYGYTF
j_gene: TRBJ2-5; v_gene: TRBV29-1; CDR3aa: CSVVGRLAQETQYF
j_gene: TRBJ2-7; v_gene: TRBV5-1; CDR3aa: CASSSGTGKAEQYF
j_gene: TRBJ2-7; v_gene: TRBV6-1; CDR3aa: CASKTVYEQYF
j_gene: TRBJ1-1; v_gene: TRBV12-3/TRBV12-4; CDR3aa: CASSFNSGSTEAFF
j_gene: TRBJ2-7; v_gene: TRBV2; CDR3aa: CASREIIRGDEQYF
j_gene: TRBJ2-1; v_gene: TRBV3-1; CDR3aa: CASSQATSGMYNEQFF
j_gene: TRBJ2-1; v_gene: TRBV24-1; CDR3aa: CATSDVTGSGEQFF
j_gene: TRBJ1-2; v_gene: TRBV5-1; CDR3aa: CASSTTRGDYGYTF
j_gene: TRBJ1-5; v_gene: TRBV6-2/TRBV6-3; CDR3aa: CASSQQGVGGNQPQHF
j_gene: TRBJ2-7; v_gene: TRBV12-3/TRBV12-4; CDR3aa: CASSLGQGAVQYF
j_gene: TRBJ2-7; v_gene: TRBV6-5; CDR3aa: CASSSAEQIEQYF
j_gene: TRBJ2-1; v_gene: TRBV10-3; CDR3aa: CAISRDRNGEQFF
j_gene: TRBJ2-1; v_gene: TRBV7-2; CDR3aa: CASSSWTSGRAMNEQFF
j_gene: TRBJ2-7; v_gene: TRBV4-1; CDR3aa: CASSPRGTSKATYEQYF
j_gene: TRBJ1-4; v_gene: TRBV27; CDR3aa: CASRGGVATNEKLFF
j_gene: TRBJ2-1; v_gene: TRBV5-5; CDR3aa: CASSWGQNNEQFF
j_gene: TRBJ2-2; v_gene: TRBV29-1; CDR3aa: CSVVVGGTGELFF
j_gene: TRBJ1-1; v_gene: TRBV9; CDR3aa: CASSSQGRRNTEAFF
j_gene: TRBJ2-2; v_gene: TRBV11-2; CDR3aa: CASSSPGGPNTGELFF